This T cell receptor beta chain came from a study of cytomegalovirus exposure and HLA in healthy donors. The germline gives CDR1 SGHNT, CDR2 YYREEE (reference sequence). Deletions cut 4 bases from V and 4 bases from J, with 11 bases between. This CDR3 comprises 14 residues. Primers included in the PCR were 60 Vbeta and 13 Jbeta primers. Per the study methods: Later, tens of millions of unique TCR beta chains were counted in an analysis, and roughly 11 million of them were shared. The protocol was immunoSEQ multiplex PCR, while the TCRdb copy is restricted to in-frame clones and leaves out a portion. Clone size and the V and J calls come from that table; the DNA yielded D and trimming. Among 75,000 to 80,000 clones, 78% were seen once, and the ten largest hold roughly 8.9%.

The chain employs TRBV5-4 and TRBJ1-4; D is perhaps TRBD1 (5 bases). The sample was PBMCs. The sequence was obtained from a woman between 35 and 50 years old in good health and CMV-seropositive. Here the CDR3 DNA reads TGTGCCAGCAGCACGACAGATGTTAATGAAAAACTGTTTTTT. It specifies CASSTTDVNEKLFF. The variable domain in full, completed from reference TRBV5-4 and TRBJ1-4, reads ETGVTQSPTHLIKTRGQQVTLRCSSQSGHNTVSWYQQALGQGPQFIFQYYREEENGRGNFPPRFSGLQFPNYSSELNVNALELDDSALYLCASSTTDVNEKLFFGSGTQLSVL.